A single sample gave rise to the 20 T cell receptor beta chains below, sequenced in a study of blood T cell repertoires in COVID-19. Generated by immunoSEQ multiplex PCR, the TCRdb table keeps only in-frame clones and is missing some. Of tens of thousands of clones listed, under 95% were seen once; the top ten hold 7% to 9%. The sample was peripheral blood. These receptors came from a human donor in a cohort sampled during active COVID-19.

This clone was seen a single time. The chain is built from TRBV9 and TRBJ1-2; TRBD1 agrees at 8 bases. The J segment lost 6 bases and the V segment lost 4 bases, leaving 11 bases of the junction unmatched. Germline V gene lookup returns CDR1 SGDLS and CDR2 YYNGEE. The CDR3 covers 15 residues. In DNA, the CDR3 is TGTGCCAGCAGCCTTGCATACCAGGGGGCAGATGGCTACACCTTC. It yields the protein CASSLAYQGADGYTF.

This chain joins TRBV2 and TRBJ2-7, with D perhaps TRBD1 (5 bases). V was cut by 4 bases and J by 4 bases, with 8 bases left in between. From germline, CDR1 is SNHLY and CDR2 FYNNEI. This CDR3 is 12 amino acids long. The CDR3 here is CASSGQGYEQYF. The CDR3 DNA reads as TGTGCCAGCAGTGGGCAGGGTTACGAGCAGTACTTC.

This clone has only one observation. This chain joins TRBV19 and TRBJ1-6; 7 nucleotides line up with TRBD1. The CDR3 runs to 14 residues. From germline, CDR1 is LNHDA and CDR2 SQIVND (reference sequence). J was trimmed by 11 bases and V by 6 bases; bases with no gene match: 10. CDR3 DNA sequence: TGTGCCAGTAGGTCCGGGACAGTAGATCCACCCCTCCACTTT. Its protein is CASRSGTVDPPLHF.

This clone occurred a few times. The rearrangement joins TRBV4-2 to TRBJ2-7, with 7 bases aligning to TRBD1. J gave up 0 bases and V 0 bases, and 5 bases lay outside the gene matches. The CDR3 consists of 16 residues. In germline, CDR1 is LGHNA, CDR2 YNFKEQ. The CDR3 loop reads CASSQDTGAPSYEQYF. CDR3 in DNA: TGTGCCAGCAGCCAAGACACAGGGGCTCCCTCCTACGAGCAGTACTTC.

The V gene is TRBV27, the J gene TRBJ2-7; TRBD1 matches at 10 bases. V shed 6 bases and J 0 bases; nucleotides not matched to a gene: 8. Germline-derived CDR1 and CDR2 are MNHEY and SMNVEV (reference sequence). The CDR3 length is 16 residues. The CDR3 DNA sequence: TGTGCCAGCAGCACAACCCGGACAGGGGGCTCCTACGAGCAGTACTTC. Protein product: CASSTTRTGGSYEQYF.

This chain links TRBV27 with TRBJ2-7; possibly TRBD2 for D (6 bases). Trimming removed 6 bases at V and 3 bases at J, with 18 bases between. Per germline, CDR1 MNHEY and CDR2 SMNVEV (reference sequence). The CDR3 is 15 amino acids. In DNA form, the CDR3 reads TGTGCCAGCAGCTTCAAATCGGGACTTGACTACGAGCAGTACTTC. It is translated as CASSFKSGLDYEQYF.

This clone was seen a single time. The DNA of the CDR3 is TGTGCCAGCAGTTACTCGAGACAGAAGAATTCACCCCTCCACTTT. Protein product: CASSYSRQKNSPLHF. V is TRBV6-6 and J is TRBJ1-6, with D possibly TRBD1 on 5 matching bases. The CDR3 is 15 amino acids. The germline V gene has CDR1 MNHNY and CDR2 SVGAGI (reference sequence). V was clipped by 0 bases and J by 7 bases, with 10 bases between them.

The chain carries TRBV3-1 (or the pseudogene TRBV3-2) and TRBJ2-7; D gene uncertain. Between the trimmed V and J ends, which lost 1 base and 0 bases, there was a span of 10 bases. The length of the CDR3 is 15 residues. Germline CDR1 and CDR2: LGHDT and YNNKEL (reference sequence). The CDR3 DNA follows: TGTGCCAGCAGCCAAGCGGTAGCTCCCTCCTACGAGCAGTACTTC. This codes for CASSQAVAPSYEQYF.

The genes are TRBV10-3 and TRBJ1-4; 9 bases align to TRBD1. The CDR3 is 16 residues long. Per germline, CDR1 ENHRY and CDR2 SYGVKD. Germline trimming cut 7 bases from V and 3 bases from J; bases unmatched to any gene: 9. This chain's CDR3 is CAIKPDRGESNEKLFF. CDR3 DNA: TGTGCCATCAAACCGGACAGGGGAGAATCTAATGAAAAACTGTTTTTT.

The chain joins TRBV2 to TRBJ2-3; 8 bases map to TRBD2. The CDR3 is 15 amino acids. Germline V gives CDR1 SNHLY, CDR2 FYNNEI. After removal of 7 bases from V and 0 bases from J, the junction contained 6 bases not matched to a gene. The CDR3: CASILAGGSTDTQYF. CDR3 coding DNA: TGTGCCAGCATCTTGGCGGGGGGTAGCACAGATACGCAGTATTTT.

The V call is TRBV4-2, the J call TRBJ2-7; tentatively, D is TRBD2 (6 bases). The V end lost 0 bases, the J end lost 3 bases, and 12 bases lay between the germline ends. Germline CDR1 is LGHNA and CDR2 is YNFKEQ. The CDR3 contains 15 residues. CDR3 sequence: CASSQEEGSHYEQYF. The CDR3 coding sequence is TGTGCCAGCAGCCAAGAGGAGGGATCCCACTACGAGCAGTACTTC.

This clone was observed once. V and J are TRBV21-1 and TRBJ1-2; the table's D call, TRBD1, has no DNA check behind it. TRBV21-1 is recorded as a pseudogene. The CDR3 is 17 amino acids. CDR3 residues: CASRHHRDTGGIDGYTF. DNA for the CDR3: TGTGCCAGCAGGCATCACCGAGATACAGGGGGCATCGATGGCTACACCTTC.

The rearrangement links TRBV11-2 to TRBJ2-3; no clear D gene. V gave up 5 bases and J gave up 10 bases, with 22 bases separating them. Germline CDR1 and CDR2: SGHAT and FQNNGV. This CDR3 has 15 amino acids. The CDR3 nucleotides are TGTGCCAGCAGCCGCGACTCACGACCCTTTGAGGCGCAGTATTTT. Protein: CASSRDSRPFEAQYF.

J is TRBJ1-6 and V is TRBV6-4; D remains unclear. V dropped 4 bases and J dropped 0 bases, with 13 bases sitting between them. Per germline, CDR1 MRHNA and CDR2 SNTAGT. This CDR3 has 17 residues. CDR3 in amino acids: CASSGPTGSSYNSPLHF. The CDR3 bases are TGTGCCAGCAGTGGGCCTACGGGGAGCTCCTATAATTCACCCCTCCACTTT.

This clone was found once. This chain links TRBV6-6 with TRBJ2-7, with TRBD1 identical over 8 bases. The CDR3 has 19 residues. With 5 bases clipped from V and 7 bases from J, the junction kept 25 bases outside the gene matches. CDR1 and CDR2 from the germline V gene are MNHNY and SVGAGI (reference sequence). The CDR3 DNA follows: TGTGCCAGCAGTCCCAGGGGGCAGGGGGACCCTAACTCCCATATGGAGCAGTACTTC. It translates to CASSPRGQGDPNSHMEQYF.

The chain is built from TRBV30 and TRBJ2-2, with D perhaps TRBD2 (5 bases). The germline V and J ends were trimmed by 4 bases and 7 bases, with 10 bases remaining between them. The CDR3 totals 12 residues. Per germline, CDR1 GTSNPN and CDR2 SVGIG (reference sequence). Written as DNA, the CDR3 is TGTGCCTGGAAGCTAGCTAGCGGGGAGCTGTTTTTT. Residues: CAWKLASGELFF. The whole variable domain, remainder taken from reference TRBV30 and TRBJ2-2, is SQTIHQWPATLVQPVGSPLSLECTVEGTSNPNLYWYRQAAGRGLQLLFYSVGIGQISSEVPQNLSASRPQDRQFILSSKKLLLSDSGFYLCAWKLASGELFFGEGSRLTVL.

The chain has TRBV28 and TRBJ1-6; a possible D gene is TRBD1 (5 bases). V was cut by 6 bases and J by 3 bases, with 21 bases left in between. The CDR3 spans 18 residues. CDR1 and CDR2 (germline): MDHEN, SYDVKM. The DNA for the CDR3 is TGTGCCAGCAGCCCCCGGCCCGACAGCAGCAACTATAATTCACCCCTCCACTTT. Translated, it gives CASSPRPDSSNYNSPLHF.

The V call is TRBV9, the J call TRBJ2-7, with a weak D call TRBD2 (7 bases). The V end was cut by 0 bases, the J end by 4 bases, with 14 bases between. The germline V gene encodes CDR1 SGDLS and CDR2 YYNGEE. The CDR3 contains 15 residues. The CDR3 reads CASSVAGGPLYEQYF. The CDR3 DNA follows: TGTGCCAGCAGCGTAGCGGGGGGCCCTCTATACGAGCAGTACTTC.

The chain is built from TRBV6-4 and TRBJ1-1, with D possibly matching TRBD1 (6 bases). Looked up from germline, CDR1 is MRHNA and CDR2 is SNTAGT. The ends were cut back, 4 bases at V and 4 bases at J, with 10 bases in the middle. The CDR3 is made up of 13 amino acids. The CDR3 bases are TGTGCCAGCAGTGTCGAAGGGGGCACTGAAGCTTTCTTT. Protein product: CASSVEGGTEAFF.

This clone occurred once. The chain recombines TRBV29-1 with TRBJ1-1; TRBD1 might be the D (6 bases). V gave up 7 bases and J gave up 2 bases, with 11 bases separating them. The CDR3 sequence is 12 residues long. Germline V CDR1 and CDR2: SQVTM, ANQGSEA. The CDR3 bases are TGCAGCGCCCCGACAGGTAACACTGAAGCTTTCTTT. Translating gives CSAPTGNTEAFF.